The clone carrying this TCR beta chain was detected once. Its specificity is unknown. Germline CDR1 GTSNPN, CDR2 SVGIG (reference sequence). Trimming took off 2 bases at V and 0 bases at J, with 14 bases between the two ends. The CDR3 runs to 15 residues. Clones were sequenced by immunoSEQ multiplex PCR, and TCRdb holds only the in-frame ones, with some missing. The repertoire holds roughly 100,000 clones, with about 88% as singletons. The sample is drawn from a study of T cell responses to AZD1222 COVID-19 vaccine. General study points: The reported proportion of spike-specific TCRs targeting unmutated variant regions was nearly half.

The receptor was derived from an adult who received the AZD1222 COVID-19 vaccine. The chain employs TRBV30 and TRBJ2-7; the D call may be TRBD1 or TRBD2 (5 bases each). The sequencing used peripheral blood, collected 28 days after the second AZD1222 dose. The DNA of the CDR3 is TGTGCCTGGAGTTCCGGGACGGATTCCTCCTACGAGCAGTACTTC. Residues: CAWSSGTDSSYEQYF.